These 17 T cell receptor beta chains came from one sample sequenced in a study of blood T cells in healthy people across ages. A second PCR, run for about 7 to 11 cycles, used a sample-barcoded 5' primer plus a J-beta primer mix. In TCRdb, the 5' RACE reads were re-called with MiXCR into one record per CDR3 protein. This table holds 1,500,000 or so distinct CDR3 sequences, 55% to 75% found once. Sequenced: blood. These receptors were taken from a man between 18 and 35 years old in good health.

This chain joins TRBV5-1 and TRBJ2-1; D remains ambiguous. The CDR3 runs 14 residues. V lost 4 bases to trimming and J lost 3 bases, with 11 bases between them. Germline lookup yields CDR1 SGHRS and CDR2 YFSETQ. In DNA form, the CDR3 reads TGCGCCAGCAGCCCCGACGACAACTACAATGAGCAGTTCTTC. As protein: CASSPDDNYNEQFF.

This clonotype came up once. This chain links TRBV28 with TRBJ2-3; 8 nucleotides agree with TRBD2. Germline V gives CDR1 MDHEN, CDR2 SYDVKM. The CDR3 is 16 amino acids. Unmatched junction bases numbered 6, after V lost 2 bases and J lost 2 bases. Here the CDR3 DNA reads TGTGCCAGCAGTTTAAGGCGGGGGGAACACACAGATACGCAGTATTTT. Its protein product is CASSLRRGEHTDTQYF.

The chain uses TRBV7-8 and TRBJ2-2; the D is unclear. In germline, CDR1 is SGHVS, CDR2 FQNEAQ. Trimming removed 2 bases from V and 4 bases from J, with 11 bases in between. The CDR3 consists of 15 residues. The CDR3 is CASSLFRPGTGELFF. In DNA, the CDR3 is TGTGCCAGCAGCTTATTTCGCCCGGGCACCGGGGAGCTGTTTTTT. Using reference TRBV7-8 and TRBJ2-2 for the parts outside the CDR3, the full variable domain is GAGVSQSPRYKVAKRGQDVALRCDPISGHVSLFWYQQALGQGPEFLTYFQNEAQLDKSGLPSDRFFAERPEGSVSTLKIQRTQQEDSAVYLCASSLFRPGTGELFFGEGSRLTVL.

The chain recombines TRBV15 with TRBJ2-2; D might be TRBD1 (6 bases). V was trimmed by 2 bases and J by 8 bases, leaving 15 bases between them. Germline V gene sequence: CDR1 LNHNV, CDR2 YYDKDF (reference sequence). This CDR3 has 15 residues. The CDR3 DNA reads TGTGCCACCAGCAGACCAGACACAGGGCTTGGGGAGCTGTTTTTT. Encoded protein: CATSRPDTGLGELFF.

This clonotype was seen a handful of times. This chain uses TRBV5-1 with TRBJ1-6; 7 nucleotides align to TRBD1. J gave up 7 bases and V 4 bases, and 5 bases lay outside the gene matches. The CDR3 has 14 amino acids. Per the germline V gene, CDR1 is SGHRS and CDR2 is YFSETQ. CDR3 in amino acids: CASSVRDSNSPLHF. CDR3 DNA sequence: TGCGCCAGCAGCGTAAGGGACAGCAATTCACCCCTCCACTTT.

The rearrangement links TRBV5-5 to TRBJ2-3; the D gene is possibly TRBD2 (5 bases). V dropped 4 bases and J dropped 0 bases, with 18 bases sitting between them. The CDR3 is 17 amino acids. In germline, CDR1 is SGHKS, CDR2 YYEKEE (reference sequence). CDR3 amino acids: CASSPWASGTSTDTQYF. The CDR3 bases are TGTGCCAGCAGCCCGTGGGCCAGCGGAACTAGCACAGATACGCAGTATTTT.

The chain is built from TRBV7-9 and TRBJ2-4, with 9 bases lining up with TRBD1. Per the germline V gene, CDR1 is SEHNR and CDR2 is FQNEAQ (reference sequence). The CDR3 runs to 16 residues. The V segment lost 4 bases and the J segment 0 bases; nucleotides outside the gene matches: 4. The CDR3 bases are TGTGCCAGCAGCTCGACAGGGGGATTAGCCAAAAACATTCAGTACTTC. This gives the protein CASSSTGGLAKNIQYF.

This sequence joins TRBV20-1 and TRBJ1-1, with D perhaps TRBD1 (5 bases). Germline V gene sequence: CDR1 DFQATT, CDR2 SNEGSKA (reference sequence). The CDR3 extends over 13 amino acids. V was cut by 3 bases and J by 6 bases, with 14 bases left in between. CDR3 sequence (DNA): TGCAGTGCTAGCTCCGACAGAGCCGCTGAAGCTTTCTTT. It translates to CSASSDRAAEAFF.

The V gene is TRBV6-1, the J gene TRBJ2-1; D ambiguous. Germline assignment: CDR1 MNHNS and CDR2 SASEGT. V shed 1 base and J shed 6 bases, with 7 bases lying between them. The CDR3 length is 13 residues. This CDR3 reads CASSEVGVNEQFF. The DNA of the CDR3 is TGTGCCAGCAGTGAAGTAGGAGTCAATGAGCAGTTCTTC.

The gene calls are TRBV15 and TRBJ2-2; D remains unclear. This CDR3 is built from 15 residues. V was trimmed by 4 bases and J by 3 bases, leaving 12 bases between them. CDR1 and CDR2 from the germline V gene are LNHNV and YYDKDF (reference sequence). This CDR3 reads CATSIVPPYTGELFF. The CDR3 DNA is TGTGCCACCAGCATAGTTCCCCCTTACACCGGGGAGCTGTTTTTT.

The CDR3 nucleotides are TGTGCCAGCAGCGAAGGGACAGGGAAGCAAACAGATACGCAGTATTTT. Protein: CASSEGTGKQTDTQYF. The chain is built from TRBV9 and TRBJ2-3; 9 bases align to TRBD1. Germline loops: CDR1 SGDLS, CDR2 YYNGEE. CDR3 length: 16 residues. Unmatched junction bases numbered 8, after V lost 3 bases and J lost 3 bases.

The table lists this clonotype with a count of one. The genes are TRBV20-1 and TRBJ2-1, with D uncertain. Deletions cut 6 bases from V and 9 bases from J, with 6 bases between. The CDR3 spans 9 residues. Germline CDR1 DFQATT, CDR2 SNEGSKA (reference sequence). Written as DNA, the CDR3 is TGCAGTGCCAGAATTGAGCAGTTCTTC. Translated: CSARIEQFF.

The chain has TRBV4-2 and TRBJ1-1; D remains ambiguous. With 1 base removed from V and 0 bases from J, the gap between germline ends came to 15 bases. CDR3 length: 17 amino acids. CDR1 is LGHNA, CDR2 YNFKEQ, per germline. Here the CDR3 reads CASSQVSAIVLNTEAFF. The CDR3 region has the DNA TGTGCCAGCAGCCAAGTTTCAGCGATAGTTTTGAACACTGAAGCTTTCTTT.

This clonotype was found once. J is TRBJ1-2 and V is TRBV12-3 or TRBV12-4; 7 nucleotides line up with TRBD1. The CDR3 has 11 amino acids. The CDR3 DNA reads as TGTGCATCAGGGGGACCCGATGGCTACACCTTC. Amino acid sequence: CASGGPDGYTF.

The V gene is TRBV20-1, the J gene TRBJ2-1, with no clear D. The V gene lost 3 bases and the J gene lost 1 base, with 10 bases spanning the gap. Germline CDR1 DFQATT, CDR2 SNEGSKA (reference sequence). CDR3 length equals 14 residues. The CDR3 DNA sequence: TGCAGTGCTAGTGCATCAGGTTCCTACAATGAGCAGTTCTTC. This codes for CSASASGSYNEQFF.

The V and J genes are TRBV7-9 and TRBJ2-2, with TRBD2 as a possible D gene (5 bases). The CDR3 extends over 17 amino acids. Trimming removed 5 bases from V and 5 bases from J, with 21 bases in between. Per the germline V gene, CDR1 is SEHNR and CDR2 is FQNEAQ (reference sequence). The DNA for the CDR3 is TGTGCCAGCAGCCCAACTACCGGGAAAATGGGGACCGGGGAGCTGTTTTTT. This codes for CASSPTTGKMGTGELFF.

There are a few counts of this clonotype. This CDR3 is CASSQVLAGVAKNIQYF. CDR3 bases: TGCGCCAGCAGCCAAGTGCTAGCGGGAGTAGCCAAAAACATTCAGTACTTC. V usage is TRBV4-1 and J usage is TRBJ2-4; 10 bases match TRBD2. Germline assignment: CDR1 MGHRA and CDR2 YSYEKL. The length of the CDR3 is 17 residues. The V gene end was trimmed by 1 base and the J gene end by 0 bases; junction bases not matched to a gene: 3.